This entry features one T cell receptor (beta chain) sequence. The method was immunoSEQ multiplex PCR; TCRdb's version includes in-frame clones alone and lacks a portion of them. The profile shows approximately 76,000 clones, roughly 85% of them singletons. The data stem from a study of blood T cell repertoires in COVID-19. Study summary: Sample material is recorded as cDNA or gDNA derived from T cells, B-cell-depleted T cells, or PBMCs.

This CDR3 has 16 residues. Germline assignment: CDR1 SGHTA and CDR2 FQGTGA. V was pared by 4 bases and J by 1 base, with 7 bases of the junction left unmatched. This sequence joins TRBV7-3 and TRBJ2-3, with TRBD2 matching over 8 bases. This TCR came from a human donor in a cohort sampled during active COVID-19. The sequencing sample was made of peripheral blood. CDR3 amino acids: CASSSVAGRGTDTQYF. CDR3 coding DNA: TGTGCCAGCAGCTCCGTAGCGGGGAGGGGCACAGATACGCAGTATTTT.